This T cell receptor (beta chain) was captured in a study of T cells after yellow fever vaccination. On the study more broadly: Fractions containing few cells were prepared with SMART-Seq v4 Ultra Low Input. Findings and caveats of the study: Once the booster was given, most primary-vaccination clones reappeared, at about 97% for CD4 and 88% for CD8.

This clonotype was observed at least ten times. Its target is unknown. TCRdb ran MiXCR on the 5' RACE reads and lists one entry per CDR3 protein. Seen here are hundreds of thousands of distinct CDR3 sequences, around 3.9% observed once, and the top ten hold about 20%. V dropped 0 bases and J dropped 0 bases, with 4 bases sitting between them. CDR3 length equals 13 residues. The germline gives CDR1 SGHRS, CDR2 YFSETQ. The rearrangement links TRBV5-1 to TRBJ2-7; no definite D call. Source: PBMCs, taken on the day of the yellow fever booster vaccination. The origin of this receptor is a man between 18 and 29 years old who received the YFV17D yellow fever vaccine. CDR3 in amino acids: CASSLGSSYEQYF. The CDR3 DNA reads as TGCGCCAGCAGCTTGGGCAGCTCCTACGAGCAGTACTTC.